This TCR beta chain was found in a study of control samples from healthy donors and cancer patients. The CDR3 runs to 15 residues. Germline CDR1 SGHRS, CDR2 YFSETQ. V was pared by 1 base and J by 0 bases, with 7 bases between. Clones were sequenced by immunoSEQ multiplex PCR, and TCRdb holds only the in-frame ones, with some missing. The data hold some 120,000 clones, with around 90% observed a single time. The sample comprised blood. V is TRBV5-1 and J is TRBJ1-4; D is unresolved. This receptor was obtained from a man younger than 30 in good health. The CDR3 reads CASSLTPATNEKLFF. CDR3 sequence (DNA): TGCGCCAGCAGCTTGACGCCGGCAACTAATGAAAAACTGTTTTTT.